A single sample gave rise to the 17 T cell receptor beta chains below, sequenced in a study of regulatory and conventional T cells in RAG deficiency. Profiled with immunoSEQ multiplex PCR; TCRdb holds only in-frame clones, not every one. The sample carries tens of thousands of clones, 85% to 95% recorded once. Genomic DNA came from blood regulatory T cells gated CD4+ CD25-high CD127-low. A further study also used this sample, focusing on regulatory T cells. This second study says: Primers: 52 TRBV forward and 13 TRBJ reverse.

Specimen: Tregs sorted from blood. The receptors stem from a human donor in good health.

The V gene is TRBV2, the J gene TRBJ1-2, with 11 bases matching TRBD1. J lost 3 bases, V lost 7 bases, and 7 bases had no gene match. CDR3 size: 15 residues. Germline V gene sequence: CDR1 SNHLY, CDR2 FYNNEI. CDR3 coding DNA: TGTGCCAGCATCAGGGGGACAGGGGGTTACTATGGCTACACCTTC. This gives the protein CASIRGTGGYYGYTF.

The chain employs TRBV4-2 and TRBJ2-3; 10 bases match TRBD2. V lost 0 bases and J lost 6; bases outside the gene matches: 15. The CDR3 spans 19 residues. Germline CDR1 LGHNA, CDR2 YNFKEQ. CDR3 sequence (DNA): TGTGCCAGCAGCCAAGAGGGGCTTGCTAGCGGGAGCGTCCTCGATACGCAGTATTTT. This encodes CASSQEGLASGSVLDTQYF.

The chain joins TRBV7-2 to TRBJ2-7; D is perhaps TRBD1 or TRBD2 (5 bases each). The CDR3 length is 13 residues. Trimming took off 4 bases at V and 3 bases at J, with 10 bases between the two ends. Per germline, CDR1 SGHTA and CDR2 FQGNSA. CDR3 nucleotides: TGTGCCAGCAGCTCCGGGGCATTCTACGAGCAGTACTTC. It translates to CASSSGAFYEQYF.

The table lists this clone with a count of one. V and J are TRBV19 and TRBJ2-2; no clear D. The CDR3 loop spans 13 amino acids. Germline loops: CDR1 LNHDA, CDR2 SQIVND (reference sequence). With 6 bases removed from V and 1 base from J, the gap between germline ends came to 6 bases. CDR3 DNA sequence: TGTGCCAGTAGAGGAGTGAACACCGGGGAGCTGTTTTTT. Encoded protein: CASRGVNTGELFF. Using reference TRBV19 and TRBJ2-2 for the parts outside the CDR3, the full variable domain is DGGITQSPKYLFRKEGQNVTLSCEQNLNHDAMYWYRQDPGQGLRLIYYSQIVNDFQKGDIAEGYSVSREKKESFPLTVTSAQKNPTAFYLCASRGVNTGELFFGEGSRLTVL.

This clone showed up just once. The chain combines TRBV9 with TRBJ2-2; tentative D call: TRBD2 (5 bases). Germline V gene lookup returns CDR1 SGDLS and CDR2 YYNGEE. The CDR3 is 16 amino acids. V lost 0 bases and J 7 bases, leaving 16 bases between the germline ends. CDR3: CASSVGRADRGGELFF. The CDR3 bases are TGTGCCAGCAGCGTAGGTAGGGCCGACCGGGGCGGGGAGCTGTTTTTT.

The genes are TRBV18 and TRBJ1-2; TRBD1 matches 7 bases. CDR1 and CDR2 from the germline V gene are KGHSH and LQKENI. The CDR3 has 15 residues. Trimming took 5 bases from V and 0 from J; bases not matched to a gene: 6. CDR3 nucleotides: TGTGCCAGCTCATTCGACAGGGCCTCTAACTATGGCTACACCTTC. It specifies CASSFDRASNYGYTF.

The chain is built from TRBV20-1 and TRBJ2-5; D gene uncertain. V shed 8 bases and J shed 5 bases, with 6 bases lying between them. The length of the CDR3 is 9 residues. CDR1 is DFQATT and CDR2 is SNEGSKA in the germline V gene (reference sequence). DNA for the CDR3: TGCAGTCCCGGCGAGACCCAGTACTTC. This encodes CSPGETQYF.

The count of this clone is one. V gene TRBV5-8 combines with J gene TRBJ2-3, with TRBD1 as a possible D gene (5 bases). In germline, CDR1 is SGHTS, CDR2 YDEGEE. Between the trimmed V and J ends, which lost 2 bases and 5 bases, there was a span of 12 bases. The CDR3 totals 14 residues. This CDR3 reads CASSLYRLRDTQYF. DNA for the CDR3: TGTGCCAGCAGCTTATACAGGCTAAGAGATACGCAGTATTTT.

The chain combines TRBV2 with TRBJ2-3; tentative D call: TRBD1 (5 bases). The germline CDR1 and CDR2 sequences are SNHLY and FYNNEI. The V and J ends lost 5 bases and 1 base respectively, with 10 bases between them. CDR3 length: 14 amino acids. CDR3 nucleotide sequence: TGTGCCAGCAGTCCCAAGACAGGCACAGATACGCAGTATTTT. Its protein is CASSPKTGTDTQYF.

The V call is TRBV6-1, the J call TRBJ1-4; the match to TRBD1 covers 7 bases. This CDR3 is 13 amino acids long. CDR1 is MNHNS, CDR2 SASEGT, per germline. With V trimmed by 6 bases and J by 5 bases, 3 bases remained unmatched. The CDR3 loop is CASRGQLNEKLFF. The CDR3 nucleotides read TGTGCCAGCAGGGGACAGTTAAATGAAAAACTGTTTTTT.

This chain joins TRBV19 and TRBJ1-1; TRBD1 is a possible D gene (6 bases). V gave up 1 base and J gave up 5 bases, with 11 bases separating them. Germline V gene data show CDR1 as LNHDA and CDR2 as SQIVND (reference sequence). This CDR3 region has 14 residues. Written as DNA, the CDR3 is TGTGCCAGTAGTATAGGGGGGGCGCGGACTGAAGCTTTCTTT. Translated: CASSIGGARTEAFF.

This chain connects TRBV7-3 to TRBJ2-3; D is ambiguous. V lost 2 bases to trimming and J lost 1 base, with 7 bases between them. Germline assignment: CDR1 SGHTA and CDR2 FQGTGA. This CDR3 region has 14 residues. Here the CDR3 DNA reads TGTGCCAGCAGCTTAGCGCTAGGCACAGATACGCAGTATTTT. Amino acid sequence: CASSLALGTDTQYF.

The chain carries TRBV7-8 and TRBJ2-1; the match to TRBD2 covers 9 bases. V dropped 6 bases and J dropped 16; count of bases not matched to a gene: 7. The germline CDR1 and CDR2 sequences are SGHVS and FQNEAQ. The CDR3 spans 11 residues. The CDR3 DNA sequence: TGTGCCAGCAGTGCGGGGGGGCTGCGCTTCTTC. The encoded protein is CASSAGGLRFF.

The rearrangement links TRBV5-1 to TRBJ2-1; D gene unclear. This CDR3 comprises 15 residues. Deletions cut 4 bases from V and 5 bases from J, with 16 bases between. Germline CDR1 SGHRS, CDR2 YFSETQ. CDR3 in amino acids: CASSQATDAHNEQFF. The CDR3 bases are TGCGCCAGCAGCCAGGCAACAGACGCACACAATGAGCAGTTCTTC.

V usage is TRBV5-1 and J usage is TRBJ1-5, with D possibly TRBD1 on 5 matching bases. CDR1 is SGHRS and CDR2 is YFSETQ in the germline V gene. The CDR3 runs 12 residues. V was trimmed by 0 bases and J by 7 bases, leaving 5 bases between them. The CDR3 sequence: CASSLEGQPQHF. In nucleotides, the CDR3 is TGCGCCAGCAGCTTGGAGGGGCAGCCCCAGCATTTT.

The CDR3 loop reads CAIPRGGHPERGNQPQHF. In nucleotides, the CDR3 is TGTGCCATCCCCCGCGGCGGACACCCGGAGAGGGGCAATCAGCCCCAGCATTTT. This chain uses TRBV10-3 with TRBJ1-5; TRBD1 might be the D (5 bases). The CDR3 sequence is 18 residues long. The V gene lost 8 bases and the J gene lost 2 bases, with 25 bases spanning the gap. In germline, CDR1 is ENHRY, CDR2 SYGVKD.

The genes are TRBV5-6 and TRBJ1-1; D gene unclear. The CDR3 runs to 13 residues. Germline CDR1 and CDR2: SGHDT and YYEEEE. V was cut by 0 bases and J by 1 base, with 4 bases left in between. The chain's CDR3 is CASSLGRNTEAFF. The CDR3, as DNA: TGTGCCAGCAGCTTGGGCCGGAACACTGAAGCTTTCTTT.